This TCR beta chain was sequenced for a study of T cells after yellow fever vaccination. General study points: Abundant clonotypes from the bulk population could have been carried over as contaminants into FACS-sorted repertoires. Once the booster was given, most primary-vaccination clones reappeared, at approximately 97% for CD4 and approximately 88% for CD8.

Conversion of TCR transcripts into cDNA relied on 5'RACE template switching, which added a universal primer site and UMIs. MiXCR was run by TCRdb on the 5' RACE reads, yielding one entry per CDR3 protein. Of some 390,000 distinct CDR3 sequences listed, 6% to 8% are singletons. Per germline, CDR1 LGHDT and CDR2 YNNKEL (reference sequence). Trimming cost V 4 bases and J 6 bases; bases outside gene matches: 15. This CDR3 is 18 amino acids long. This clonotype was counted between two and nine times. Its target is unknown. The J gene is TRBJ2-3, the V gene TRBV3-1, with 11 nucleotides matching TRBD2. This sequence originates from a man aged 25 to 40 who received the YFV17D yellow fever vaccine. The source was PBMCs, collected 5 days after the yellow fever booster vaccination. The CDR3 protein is CASSPIRLAGRTWDTQYF. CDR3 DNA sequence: TGTGCCAGCAGCCCCATCCGACTAGCGGGAAGGACCTGGGATACGCAGTATTTT.